This T cell receptor (beta chain) emerged from a study of blood T cell repertoires in COVID-19. Study overall: From the United States, Italy and Spain came samples of acute and convalescent COVID-19. PBMCs, B-cell-depleted T cells, or T cells provided the cDNA or gDNA that made up the material.

Authors' processing steps: The authors estimated nucleated cell counts from reference gene primer amplification. Sequencing used immunoSEQ multiplex PCR; TCRdb keeps in-frame clones, though not all of them. V, J and clone size are those of that table, while D and trimming were read from the DNA. The data show 150,000 to 200,000 clones, with over 80% seen just once and about 8.4% held by the top ten. Germline V lookup: CDR1 SGHVS, CDR2 FNYEAQ. With 3 bases clipped from V and 4 bases from J, the junction kept 7 bases outside the gene matches. The CDR3 totals 17 residues. Material: peripheral blood. The chain combines TRBV7-6 with TRBJ2-1, with TRBD2 identical over 12 bases. The receptor was derived from a woman in her 70s with acute or convalescent COVID-19. The CDR3 reads CASSLARTSGAYNEQFF. In DNA form, the CDR3 reads TGTGCCAGCAGCTTGGCGAGGACTAGCGGGGCGTACAATGAGCAGTTCTTC.